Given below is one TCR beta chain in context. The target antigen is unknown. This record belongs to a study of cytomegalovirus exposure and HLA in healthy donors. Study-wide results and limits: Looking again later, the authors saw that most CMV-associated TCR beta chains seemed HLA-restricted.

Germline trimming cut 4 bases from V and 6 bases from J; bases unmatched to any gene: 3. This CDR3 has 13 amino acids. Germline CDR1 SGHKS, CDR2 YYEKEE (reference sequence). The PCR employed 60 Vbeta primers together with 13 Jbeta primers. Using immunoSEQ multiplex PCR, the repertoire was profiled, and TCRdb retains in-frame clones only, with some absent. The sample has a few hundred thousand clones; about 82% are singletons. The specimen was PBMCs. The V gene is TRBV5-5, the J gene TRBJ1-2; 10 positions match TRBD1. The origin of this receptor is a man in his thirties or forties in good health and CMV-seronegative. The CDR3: CASSGTGENGYTF. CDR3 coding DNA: TGTGCCAGCAGCGGGACAGGGGAAAATGGCTACACCTTC.